This T cell receptor (beta chain) stems from a study of T cell clonotyping in hematopoietic cell transplantation. Indicated time point: recipient sample about 28 days before transplant, after cytoreduction. Data came from immunoSEQ multiplex PCR; TCRdb stores just in-frame clones and leaves some out. This table has roughly 30,000 clones, 65% to 80% appearing once. The CDR3 contains 14 residues. Germline lookup yields CDR1 MDHEN and CDR2 SYDVKM. A remark on this clone: At one end, the junction sequence differs from germline, possibly due to a read error.

This chain links TRBV28 with TRBJ2-3; D is unclear. This TCR was recovered from a woman in her 30s with chronic myeloid leukemia. Some clones in this sample may be carry-over from other donors' samples. The specimen was peripheral blood mononuclear cells, collected before stem cell transplant. This CDR3 reads CAISPVGRSDTQYF. CDR3 in DNA: TGTGCCATCAGTCCCGTCGGACGGTCAGATACGCAGTATTTT.